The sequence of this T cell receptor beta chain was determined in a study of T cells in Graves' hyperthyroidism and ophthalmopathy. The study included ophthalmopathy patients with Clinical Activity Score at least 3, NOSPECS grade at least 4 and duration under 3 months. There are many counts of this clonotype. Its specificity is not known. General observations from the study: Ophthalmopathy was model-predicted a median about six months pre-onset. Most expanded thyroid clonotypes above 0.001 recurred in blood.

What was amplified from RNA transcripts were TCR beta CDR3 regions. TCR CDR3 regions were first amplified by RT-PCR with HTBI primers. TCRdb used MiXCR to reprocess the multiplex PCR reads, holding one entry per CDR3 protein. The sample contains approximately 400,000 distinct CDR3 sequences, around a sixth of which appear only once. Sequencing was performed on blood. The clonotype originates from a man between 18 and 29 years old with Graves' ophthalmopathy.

This chain's CDR3 is CASTSTGSTEAFF. The CDR3 coding sequence is TGTGCCAGCACCTCGACTGGGAGCACTGAAGCTTTCTTT. The rearrangement joins TRBV12-3 or TRBV12-4 to TRBJ1-1; no reliable D call. This CDR3 is built from 13 residues. Trimming left V 7 bases short and J 4 bases short, with 13 bases between.